The 17 T cell receptor beta chains below come from one sample, sequenced in a study of shared clonotypes between healthy human individuals. The table came from immunoSEQ multiplex PCR; TCRdb's copy has only in-frame clones and leaves some out. Of about half a million clones in the sample, 81% are singletons; the top ten hold about 13%. Sequencing was carried out using PBMCs. The receptors stem from a woman aged 40 to 50 in good health. Some clones in this sample may be carry-over from other donors' samples.

This chain joins TRBV9 and TRBJ1-4; D not resolved. V was clipped by 4 bases and J by 7 bases, with 8 bases between them. Germline V gene data show CDR1 as SGDLS and CDR2 as YYNGEE. The CDR3 has 12 amino acids. The CDR3 reads CASSTTPEKLFF. The CDR3 DNA is TGTGCCAGCAGCACCACTCCTGAAAAACTGTTTTTT.

This clone appeared once. This chain links TRBV5-6 with TRBJ1-1, with D tentatively TRBD1 (6 bases). The CDR3 has 17 residues. Germline V gene sequence: CDR1 SGHDT, CDR2 YYEEEE. V lost 4 bases and J lost 1, with 20 bases in between. CDR3 sequence reads: CASSRNGWGQGNTEAFF. In DNA form, the CDR3 reads TGTGCCAGCAGCCGGAACGGTTGGGGGCAGGGGAACACTGAAGCTTTCTTT.

Note on this clone: The same CDR3 can be traced to other DNA sequences in this sample. The chain employs TRBV9 and TRBJ2-1; 8 bases fit TRBD2. The CDR3 consists of 14 residues. The germline V gene encodes CDR1 SGDLS and CDR2 YYNGEE. V lost 2 bases, J lost 6 bases, and 4 bases stayed unmatched. CDR3 DNA sequence: TGTGCCAGCAGCGTTCAACGGGAGGGCAATGAGCAGTTCTTC. It codes for CASSVQREGNEQFF. The variable domain in full, with the rest retrieved from reference TRBV9 and TRBJ2-1, is DSGVTQTPKHLITATGQRVTLRCSPRSGDLSVYWYQQSLDQGLQFLIQYYNGEERAKGNILERFSAQQFPDLHSELNLSSLELGDSALYFCASSVQREGNEQFFGPGTRLTVL.

The chain uses TRBV4-2 and TRBJ2-3; no reliable D call. The CDR3 contains 14 residues. Between the trimmed V and J ends, which lost 0 bases and 3 bases, there was a span of 7 bases. CDR1 and CDR2 (germline): LGHNA, YNFKEQ. Written as DNA, the CDR3 is TGTGCCAGCAGCCAAGATCCGGCAACAGATACGCAGTATTTT. Amino acids: CASSQDPATDTQYF.

Regarding this clone: Other DNA sequences in the same sample also yield this CDR3. The chain couples TRBV20-1 to TRBJ2-5, with D hard to call. The CDR3 spans 10 residues. Germline V lookup: CDR1 DFQATT, CDR2 SNEGSKA (reference sequence). Trimming cost V 6 bases and J 5 bases, with 7 bases left between them. The CDR3: CSALEETQYF. The CDR3 region has the DNA TGCAGTGCGTTAGAGGAGACCCAGTACTTC.

The rearrangement uses TRBV2 and TRBJ2-1; D possibly corresponds to TRBD2 (5 bases). CDR1 and CDR2 (germline): SNHLY, FYNNEI. This CDR3 is built from 15 residues. Trimming took 4 bases from V and 0 from J, leaving 10 bases between them. CDR3 amino acids: CASSVRAHSYNEQFF. The CDR3 DNA reads as TGTGCCAGCAGTGTGCGGGCCCACTCCTACAATGAGCAGTTCTTC.

J is TRBJ2-7 and V is TRBV9; 7 bases agree with TRBD1. The CDR3 contains 13 residues. The V gene end was trimmed by 3 bases and the J gene end by 7 bases; junction bases not matched to a gene: 7. Germline CDR1 SGDLS, CDR2 YYNGEE. In DNA form, the CDR3 reads TGTGCCAGCAGCGCTTGGACAGGCGGTGAGCAGTACTTC. Translation gives CASSAWTGGEQYF. Drawing the rest from reference TRBV9 and TRBJ2-7, the complete variable domain is DSGVTQTPKHLITATGQRVTLRCSPRSGDLSVYWYQQSLDQGLQFLIQYYNGEERAKGNILERFSAQQFPDLHSELNLSSLELGDSALYFCASSAWTGGEQYFGPGTRLTVT.

J is TRBJ2-1 and V is TRBV7-8, with D perhaps being TRBD1 or TRBD2 (6 bases each). Trimming took 7 bases from V and 10 from J, leaving 11 bases between them. Germline V gives CDR1 SGHVS, CDR2 FQNEAQ. The CDR3 has 11 residues. Here the CDR3 reads CASTRGREQFF. The CDR3 nucleotides read TGTGCCAGCACCCGGGGGCGGGAGCAGTTCTTC.

The chain couples TRBV7-3 to TRBJ2-2, with 7 bases lining up with TRBD2. V shed 2 bases and J 5 bases; nucleotides not matched to a gene: 5. This CDR3 contains 15 residues. Germline V lookup: CDR1 SGHTA, CDR2 FQGTGA. The CDR3 nucleotides read TGTGCCAGCAGCTTATCGAGCGGGGAGACCGGGGAGCTGTTTTTT. Protein: CASSLSSGETGELFF.

Regarding this clone: An end of the junction does not agree with germline; a read error may underlie this. The CDR3 DNA reads TGTGCCGGCAGGGGGACAACTCGATACGAGCAGTACTTC. It codes for CAGRGTTRYEQYF. The chain carries TRBV6-1 and TRBJ2-7, with 7 bases identical to TRBD1. The CDR3 contains 13 residues. Germline V gives CDR1 MNHNS, CDR2 SASEGT.

With respect to this clone: Being one base from a much bigger clone, this may be a read error. The genes are TRBV7-2 and TRBJ2-2; D is undetermined. With 5 bases removed from V and 3 bases from J, the gap between germline ends came to 10 bases. This CDR3 has 14 residues. Germline CDR1 is SGHTA and CDR2 is FQGNSA. This CDR3 is CASSAPADTGELFF. CDR3 coding DNA: TGTGCCAGCAGCGCCCCCGCGGACACCGGGGAGCTGTTTTTT.

The rearrangement joins TRBV5-1 to TRBJ2-5; D is perhaps TRBD1 (5 bases). CDR1 is SGHRS and CDR2 is YFSETQ in the germline V gene. V gave up 4 bases and J gave up 4 bases, with 17 bases separating them. The CDR3 is 15 amino acids. CDR3 sequence (DNA): TGCGCCAGCAGCCCAAGGACATCGTCGGGAGAGACCCAGTACTTC. Protein: CASSPRTSSGETQYF.

V gene TRBV4-1 combines with J gene TRBJ1-2, with a possible D match to TRBD1 (6 bases). Germline lookup yields CDR1 MGHRA and CDR2 YSYEKL. The CDR3 spans 18 residues. Trimming removed 2 bases at V and 0 bases at J, with 19 bases between. The DNA for the CDR3 is TGCGCCAGCAGCCAAAGACCGGGACAAGTCCCTACTAACTATGGCTACACCTTC. Protein product: CASSQRPGQVPTNYGYTF.

J is TRBJ1-5 and V is TRBV7-2; D is unclear. Germline values: CDR1 SGHTA, CDR2 FQGNSA. Trimming left V 3 bases short and J 5 bases short, with 8 bases between. CDR3 size: 13 residues. CDR3 DNA sequence: TGTGCCAGCAGCTTCTACAGTGATCAGCCCCAGCATTTT. Amino acid sequence: CASSFYSDQPQHF.

This clone was observed many times. The identical CDR3 is also encoded by other nucleotide sequences in the sample. The chain is built from TRBV27 and TRBJ2-7, with 8 bases fitting TRBD1. The CDR3 has 15 amino acids. The junction had 4 bases not matched to a gene; V was cut back by 2 bases and J by 1 base. Germline loops: CDR1 MNHEY, CDR2 SMNVEV (reference sequence). The CDR3 reads CASSLGQGASYEQYF. CDR3 bases: TGTGCCAGCAGTTTAGGACAGGGCGCGTCCTACGAGCAGTACTTC.

This chain connects TRBV7-2 to TRBJ1-1; D gene ambiguous. The CDR3 runs to 13 residues. The V end lost 1 base, the J end lost 6 bases, and 9 bases lay between the germline ends. Per germline, CDR1 SGHTA and CDR2 FQGNSA. The CDR3 nucleotides read TGTGCCAGCAGCTTAGACGTTTGGGCTGAAGCTTTCTTT. It specifies CASSLDVWAEAFF. Complete variable domain (other parts from reference TRBV7-2 and TRBJ1-1): GAGVSQSPSNKVTEKGKDVELRCDPISGHTALYWYRQSLGQGLEFLIYFQGNSAPDKSGLPSDRFSAERTGGSVSTLTIQRTQQEDSAVYLCASSLDVWAEAFFGQGTRLTVV.

The chain links TRBV27 to TRBJ1-2; D is ambiguous. CDR3 size: 13 residues. Germline V gives CDR1 MNHEY, CDR2 SMNVEV (reference sequence). The V gene lost 4 bases and the J gene lost 0 bases, with 6 bases spanning the gap. The CDR3 sequence: CASSYSPNYGYTF. The CDR3 DNA reads TGTGCCAGCAGTTACAGTCCTAACTATGGCTACACCTTC.